These 18 T cell receptor beta chains originate from one sample sequenced in a study of blood T cell repertoires in COVID-19. Repertoires were generated with immunoSEQ multiplex PCR, while TCRdb's copy carries only in-frame clones and drops some. The table has fewer than 250,000 clones, about 93% seen once. The sample taken for sequencing was peripheral blood. These receptors were obtained from a man younger than 40 with COVID-19, enrolled during active disease.

V is TRBV11-1 and J is TRBJ1-2, with D possibly TRBD1 on 5 matching bases. There are 14 residues in the CDR3. Germline V CDR1 and CDR2: SGHAT, FQDESV (reference sequence). Trimming removed 0 bases from V and 5 bases from J, with 10 bases in between. The CDR3 bases are TGTGCCAGCAGCTTAGCCGGGGGACCATATGGCTACACCTTC. Protein sequence: CASSLAGGPYGYTF.

The chain recombines TRBV6-2 or TRBV6-3 with TRBJ2-1; D is uncertain. Germline CDR1 MNHEY, CDR2 SVGEGT. V lost 5 bases and J lost 2, with 7 bases in between. The CDR3 runs 13 residues. The CDR3 DNA reads as TGTGCCAGCAGTATCTCGGCCTACAATGAGCAGTTCTTC. Translating it yields CASSISAYNEQFF.

The chain combines TRBV7-3 with TRBJ2-1; 9 nucleotides align to TRBD2. With V trimmed by 5 bases and J by 4 bases, 9 bases remained unmatched. This CDR3 contains 16 residues. Germline V gives CDR1 SGHTA, CDR2 FQGTGA. The DNA of the CDR3 is TGTGCCAGCAGCCCCAGGAGCGGGGGGAGTTACAATGAGCAGTTCTTC. It yields the protein CASSPRSGGSYNEQFF.

The chain is built from TRBV3-1 (or the pseudogene TRBV3-2) and TRBJ1-4; TRBD1 aligns across 7 bases. The germline V gene has CDR1 LGHDT and CDR2 YNNKEL (reference sequence). Trimming took 4 bases from V and 5 from J; bases not matched to a gene: 4. The CDR3 has 14 residues. The CDR3 region is CASSPTGLNEKLFF. CDR3 nucleotide sequence: TGTGCCAGCAGCCCGACAGGGTTGAATGAAAAACTGTTTTTT.

V usage is TRBV19 and J usage is TRBJ1-5; D might be TRBD1 (5 bases). This CDR3 region has 18 residues. CDR1 is LNHDA, CDR2 SQIVND, per germline (reference sequence). V lost 1 base, J lost 3 bases, and 19 bases lay in between. CDR3 sequence (DNA): TGTGCCAGTAGTATAGGAGTGGGGCAGGTGGTGGTCAATCAGCCCCAGCATTTT. Residues: CASSIGVGQVVVNQPQHF.

This CDR3 is CASSGGQGYGYTF. CDR3 bases: TGCGCCAGCAGCGGGGGACAGGGCTATGGCTACACCTTC. The chain recombines TRBV5-1 with TRBJ1-2, with 9 bases identical to TRBD1. From germline, CDR1 is SGHRS and CDR2 YFSETQ. This CDR3 comprises 13 residues. J gave up 4 bases and V 4 bases, and 2 bases lay outside the gene matches.

CDR3 DNA: TGTGCCTGGAGTCGGGGTCGCTCTGGAAACACCATATATTTT. Protein: CAWSRGRSGNTIYF. J is TRBJ1-3 and V is TRBV30; no reliable D call. CDR3 length: 14 residues. V was trimmed by 2 bases and J by 0 bases, leaving 8 bases between them. Germline CDR1 reads GTSNPN; CDR2 reads SVGIG (reference sequence).

This chain joins TRBV2 and TRBJ1-5; 7 bases match TRBD1. The V gene's germline CDR1 is SNHLY and CDR2 FYNNEI. This CDR3 region has 14 residues. V was pared by 5 bases and J by 5 bases, with 6 bases of the junction left unmatched. In DNA form, the CDR3 reads TGTGCCAGCAGTAAAACAACAGGGGATCAGCCCCAGCATTTT. Amino acid sequence: CASSKTTGDQPQHF.

V and J are TRBV5-6 and TRBJ1-2, with 8 bases aligning to TRBD1. The CDR3 extends over 18 amino acids. J was trimmed by 7 bases and V by 0 bases; bases with no gene match: 17. Germline V lookup: CDR1 SGHDT, CDR2 YYEEEE. The CDR3 loop reads CASSLVHTGTGGWLGYTF. As DNA, the CDR3 is TGTGCCAGCAGCTTGGTTCATACGGGGACAGGTGGGTGGCTTGGCTACACCTTC.

The chain recombines TRBV12-3 or TRBV12-4 with TRBJ1-2; D possibly corresponds to TRBD1 (6 bases). The CDR3 extends over 13 amino acids. V shed 2 bases and J shed 11 bases, with 15 bases lying between them. The CDR3: CASSLRAGVGYTF. The CDR3 DNA is TGTGCCAGCAGTTTAAGGGCAGGGGTTGGATACACCTTC.

The chain combines TRBV11-2 with TRBJ2-7, with D tentatively TRBD1 (6 bases). Trimming cost V 1 base and J 0 bases, with 13 bases left between them. The CDR3 contains 16 residues. The germline CDR1 and CDR2 sequences are SGHAT and FQNNGV. CDR3 residues: CASSLGVGAASYEQYF. As DNA, the CDR3 is TGTGCCAGCAGCTTAGGCGTGGGGGCCGCCTCCTACGAGCAGTACTTC. Together with reference TRBV11-2 and TRBJ2-7, the CDR3 gives the full variable domain: EAGVAQSPRYKIIEKRQSVAFWCNPISGHATLYWYQQILGQGPKLLIQFQNNGVVDDSQLPKDRFSAERLKGVDSTLKIQPAKLEDSAVYLCASSLGVGAASYEQYFGPGTRLTVT.

The rearrangement joins TRBV7-6 to TRBJ1-3; 9 nucleotides match TRBD1. CDR1 and CDR2 (germline): SGHVS, FNYEAQ. The V and J ends lost 2 bases and 3 bases, in that order; junction bases with no gene match: 8. The CDR3 sequence is 17 residues long. CDR3 residues: CASSLMGGQGYGNTIYF. The CDR3, as DNA: TGTGCCAGCAGCTTAATGGGGGGACAGGGTTATGGAAACACCATATATTTT.

This clone appeared once. CDR3 DNA: TGTGCCAGCAGCTTTCAGACAGGGAGCTCTTACGAGCAGTACTTC. This sequence encodes CASSFQTGSSYEQYF. The genes are TRBV7-9 and TRBJ2-7; 7 bases are shared with TRBD1. The CDR3 totals 15 residues. With V trimmed by 3 bases and J by 4 bases, 9 bases remained unmatched. Germline V lookup: CDR1 SEHNR, CDR2 FQNEAQ (reference sequence).

The rearrangement links TRBV24-1 to TRBJ2-1; D not resolved. V was pared by 2 bases and J by 0 bases, with 7 bases between. The CDR3 contains 15 residues. The germline CDR1 and CDR2 sequences are KGHDR and SFDVKD. CDR3 in amino acids: CATSDSISSYNEQFF. The DNA for the CDR3 is TGTGCCACCAGTGATTCAATTAGCTCCTACAATGAGCAGTTCTTC.

This chain joins TRBV24-1 and TRBJ2-1; 9 nucleotides match TRBD1. The CDR3 has 15 residues. J gave up 9 bases and V 4 bases, and 9 bases lay outside the gene matches. The germline V gene has CDR1 KGHDR and CDR2 SFDVKD. CDR3 sequence (DNA): TGTGCCACCAGTGACGGGGGACAGGGTGGGAGTGAGCAGTTCTTC. Residues: CATSDGGQGGSEQFF.

The chain is built from TRBV9 and TRBJ2-2; 7 nucleotides align to TRBD1. The CDR3 loop spans 14 amino acids. Germline CDR1 is SGDLS and CDR2 is YYNGEE. Trimming at V came to 4 bases and at J to 5 bases, leaving 5 bases not matched to a gene. DNA for the CDR3: TGTGCCAGCAGCCCCCTACAGGGGACCGGGGAGCTGTTTTTT. Amino acids: CASSPLQGTGELFF. Looking up the rest from reference TRBV9 and TRBJ2-2 gives the full variable domain: DSGVTQTPKHLITATGQRVTLRCSPRSGDLSVYWYQQSLDQGLQFLIQYYNGEERAKGNILERFSAQQFPDLHSELNLSSLELGDSALYFCASSPLQGTGELFFGEGSRLTVL.

J is TRBJ2-3 and V is TRBV28; unclear D gene. Trimming removed 4 bases from V and 3 bases from J, with 5 bases in between. Looked up from germline, CDR1 is MDHEN and CDR2 is SYDVKM. This CDR3 contains 12 residues. The CDR3 loop reads CASSSVTDTQYF. In nucleotides, the CDR3 is TGTGCCAGCAGTTCCGTTACAGATACGCAGTATTTT.

V is TRBV6-5 and J is TRBJ1-6, with 7 bases aligning to TRBD1. V shed 7 bases, J shed 10 bases, and the junction held 13 bases outside the gene matches. Germline V gives CDR1 MNHEY, CDR2 SVGAGI. The CDR3 loop spans 15 amino acids. The CDR3 is CASIRTGERSSPLHF. The CDR3 DNA follows: TGTGCCAGCATCAGAACAGGGGAAAGGTCCTCACCCCTCCACTTT.